One sample yielded the 8 T cell receptor beta chains listed below, sequenced in a study of blood T cell repertoires in COVID-19. The method was immunoSEQ multiplex PCR; TCRdb's version includes in-frame clones alone and lacks a portion of them. The sample includes some 330,000 clones, nearly 90% seen only once; the top ten take roughly 1.9%. The sample was peripheral blood. The receptors were gathered from a woman aged 25-40 years with COVID-19, enrolled during active disease.

CDR3 coding DNA: TGTGCCAGCAGATGGACAGGGAAAGTCTACGAGCAGTACGTC. Translating gives CASRWTGKVYEQYV. The rearrangement uses TRBV6-5 and TRBJ2-7, with 8 bases matching TRBD1. The CDR3 contains 14 residues. V dropped 6 bases and J dropped 3; count of bases not matched to a gene: 7. Germline loops: CDR1 MNHEY, CDR2 SVGAGI.

The rearrangement uses TRBV6-2 or TRBV6-3 and TRBJ1-5, with D possibly being TRBD1 (6 bases). The germline gives CDR1 MNHEY, CDR2 SVGEGT. V gave up 4 bases and J gave up 4 bases, with 11 bases separating them. This CDR3 contains 14 residues. The CDR3 DNA is TGTGCCAGCAGTTCGGGGACACTAAATCAGCCCCAGCATTTT. It specifies CASSSGTLNQPQHF.

The chain couples TRBV29-1 to TRBJ2-5; 12 bases are a match to TRBD2. CDR1 SQVTM and CDR2 ANQGSEA come from the germline V gene. The CDR3 has 14 amino acids. V trimming: 7 bases; J trimming: 0 bases; junction bases outside the gene matches: 3. The CDR3 bases are TGCAGCGCCAGGACTAGCGGGGACCAAGAGACCCAGTACTTC. It encodes CSARTSGDQETQYF.

The rearrangement links TRBV11-1 to TRBJ2-3; D possibly corresponds to TRBD1 (6 bases). The CDR3 loop spans 16 amino acids. Per germline, CDR1 SGHAT and CDR2 FQDESV (reference sequence). V shed 0 bases and J shed 0 bases, with 10 bases lying between them. The CDR3 region is CASSLASTGSTDTQYF. CDR3 DNA: TGTGCCAGCAGCTTAGCCTCGACAGGAAGCACAGATACGCAGTATTTT.

The chain carries TRBV6-1 and TRBJ1-3; D is possibly TRBD1 (5 bases). The CDR3 has 16 amino acids. Per germline, CDR1 MNHNS and CDR2 SASEGT. The V and J ends lost 1 base and 0 bases respectively, with 10 bases between them. The CDR3 DNA sequence: TGTGCCAGCAGTGAAGAAGGGACTTACTCTGGAAACACCATATATTTT. This gives the protein CASSEEGTYSGNTIYF.

The chain uses TRBV27 and TRBJ2-3; D gene uncertain. The CDR3 has 14 amino acids. Trimming took off 8 bases at V and 2 bases at J, with 14 bases between the two ends. Germline V lookup: CDR1 MNHEY, CDR2 SMNVEV (reference sequence). The CDR3 here is CASGPRYLTDTQYF. DNA for the CDR3: TGTGCCAGCGGGCCTCGGTATCTCACAGATACGCAGTATTTT.

This clone was seen just once. This chain joins TRBV7-9 and TRBJ1-2; 7 bases fit TRBD1. The CDR3 extends over 15 amino acids. Trimming removed 1 base from V and 10 bases from J; junction bases left unmatched: 12. The germline gives CDR1 SEHNR, CDR2 FQNEAQ (reference sequence). The CDR3 is CASSLGSSGGNVYTF. The CDR3 region has the DNA TGTGCCAGCAGCTTAGGATCATCAGGGGGTAATGTCTACACCTTC.

This clone was counted ten times or more. At the DNA level, this CDR3 is encoded by other sequences in the same sample as well. V and J are TRBV6-5 and TRBJ1-2; 8 nucleotides agree with TRBD1. This CDR3 comprises 14 residues. J lost 4 bases, V lost 6 bases, and 7 bases had no gene match. The germline V gene has CDR1 MNHEY and CDR2 SVGAGI. CDR3 residues: CASSGRDRSYGYTF. The CDR3 DNA follows: TGTGCCAGCAGCGGACGGGACAGGTCCTATGGCTACACCTTC.